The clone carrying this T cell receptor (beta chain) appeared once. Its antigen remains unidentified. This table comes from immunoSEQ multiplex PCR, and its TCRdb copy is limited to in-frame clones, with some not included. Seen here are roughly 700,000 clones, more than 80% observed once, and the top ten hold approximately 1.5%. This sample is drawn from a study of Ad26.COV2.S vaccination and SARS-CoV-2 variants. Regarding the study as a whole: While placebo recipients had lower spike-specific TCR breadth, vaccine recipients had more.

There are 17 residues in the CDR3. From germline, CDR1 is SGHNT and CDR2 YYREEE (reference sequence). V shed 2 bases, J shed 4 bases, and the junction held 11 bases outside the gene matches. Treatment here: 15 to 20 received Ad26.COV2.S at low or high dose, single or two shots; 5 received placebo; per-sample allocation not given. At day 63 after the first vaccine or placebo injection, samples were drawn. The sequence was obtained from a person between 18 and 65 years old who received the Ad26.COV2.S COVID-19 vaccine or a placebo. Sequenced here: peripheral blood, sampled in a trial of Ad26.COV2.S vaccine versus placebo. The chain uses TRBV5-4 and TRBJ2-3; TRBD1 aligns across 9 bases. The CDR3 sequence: CASSLGQGLPRADTQYF. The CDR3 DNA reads TGTGCCAGCAGCTTAGGACAGGGGTTACCTCGGGCAGATACGCAGTATTTT.